One sample yielded the 25 T cell receptor beta chains listed below, sequenced in a study of lymphopenia after photon versus proton radiotherapy. Clones were read by immunoSEQ multiplex PCR, and TCRdb kept only the in-frame ones, dropping some. The sample contains about 35,000 clones, 80% to 95% of which appear only once. The source material was peripheral blood, sampled from a patient treated with photon-based radiotherapy. The receptors come from a man between 60 and 75 years old with cholangiocarcinoma.

This clone was observed a few times. CDR3 sequence: CASSLGTDVYEQYF. CDR3 coding DNA: TGTGCCAGCAGTCTAGGGACAGACGTCTACGAGCAGTACTTC. The rearrangement uses TRBV6-1 and TRBJ2-7; TRBD1 matches at 7 bases. The CDR3 extends over 14 amino acids. The germline V gene encodes CDR1 MNHNS and CDR2 SASEGT. The junction had 7 bases not matched to a gene; V was cut back by 5 bases and J by 3 bases.

The genes are TRBV9 and TRBJ2-1; TRBD2 is a possible D gene (6 bases). Trimming cost V 0 bases and J 3 bases, with 10 bases left between them. Germline-derived CDR1 and CDR2 are SGDLS and YYNGEE. This CDR3 region has 15 residues. The CDR3 loop is CASSVGDGSYNEQFF. The CDR3 bases are TGTGCCAGCAGCGTAGGAGACGGGAGCTACAATGAGCAGTTCTTC.

This chain connects TRBV7-6 to TRBJ2-7; 8 bases are a match to TRBD1. The ends lost 4 bases at V and 2 bases at J; junction bases unmatched: 4. CDR3 length equals 14 residues. Germline values: CDR1 SGHVS, CDR2 FNYEAQ. The CDR3 loop reads CASSSGQGPYEQYF. CDR3 DNA sequence: TGTGCCAGCAGCTCCGGACAGGGTCCCTACGAGCAGTACTTC.

The chain has TRBV29-1 and TRBJ1-1; D unclear. Germline CDR1 reads SQVTM; CDR2 reads ANQGSEA. Trimming removed 1 base at V and 0 bases at J, with 3 bases between. The CDR3 is made up of 12 amino acids. The CDR3 protein is CSVEGMNTEAFF. As DNA, the CDR3 is TGCAGCGTTGAAGGAATGAACACTGAAGCTTTCTTT.

This CDR3 reads CASSTGRRRLEGYTF. The DNA for the CDR3 is TGTGCCAGCAGTACCGGACGGCGGCGGTTGGAGGGCTACACCTTC. The chain links TRBV6-5 to TRBJ1-2, with D unclear. Trimming took 5 bases from V and 8 from J, leaving 21 bases between them. The CDR3 is 15 residues long. Germline-derived CDR1 and CDR2 are MNHEY and SVGAGI.

V usage is TRBV11-3 and J usage is TRBJ2-1; TRBD2 aligns across 14 bases. The CDR3 is 18 residues long. Losses at the gene ends were 4 bases for V and 4 bases for J; bases not matched to a gene: 9. Germline-derived CDR1 and CDR2 are SGHNT and YENEEA. CDR3 nucleotides: TGTGCCAGCAGCTCACAGACTAGCGGGAGGGCGGTTTACAATGAGCAGTTCTTC. Protein product: CASSSQTSGRAVYNEQFF.

This clone was seen a single time. V and J are TRBV7-9 and TRBJ1-1; 8 nucleotides line up with TRBD1. The CDR3 is 12 amino acids. The ends lost 3 bases at V and 10 bases at J; junction bases unmatched: 4. Germline lookup yields CDR1 SEHNR and CDR2 FQNEAQ (reference sequence). The CDR3 region is CASSFGQGGAFF. The DNA of the CDR3 is TGTGCCAGCAGCTTTGGACAGGGTGGAGCTTTCTTT.

The genes are TRBV2 and TRBJ1-3; TRBD1 is a possible D gene (6 bases). Germline V gives CDR1 SNHLY, CDR2 FYNNEI. CDR3 length: 14 amino acids. Trimming took 6 bases from V and 2 from J, leaving 11 bases between them. The CDR3 loop reads CASSLNRAGNTIYF. The CDR3 coding sequence is TGTGCCAGCAGCCTAAACAGGGCTGGAAACACCATATATTTT.

This clone was seen a single time. The chain combines TRBV7-9 with TRBJ1-6; D unclear. Germline CDR1 reads SEHNR; CDR2 reads FQNEAQ (reference sequence). This CDR3 region has 16 residues. Trimming removed 5 bases from V and 9 bases from J, with 20 bases in between. Written as DNA, the CDR3 is TGTGCCAGCAGCCTTCGTGGTAGAAGAGAAGCTTCACCCCTCCACTTT. Translated: CASSLRGRREASPLHF.

V and J are TRBV5-3 and TRBJ2-3, with D maybe TRBD2 (6 bases). TRBV5-3 is an open reading frame whose function is uncertain. Trimming removed 4 bases from V and 5 bases from J, with 11 bases in between. CDR3 length: 13 residues. The CDR3 loop reads CARSRTGEDTQYF. The CDR3 nucleotides are TGTGCCAGAAGCCGGACGGGAGAAGATACGCAGTATTTT.

This chain links TRBV11-2 with TRBJ2-2; TRBD1 agrees at 7 bases. Unmatched junction bases numbered 14, after V lost 5 bases and J lost 8 bases. The CDR3 covers 16 residues. Germline CDR1 reads SGHAT; CDR2 reads FQNNGV. In DNA, the CDR3 is TGTGCCAGCAGCCCCCGAGCTACAGGGGTGTCGGGGGAGCTGTTTTTT. Its protein product is CASSPRATGVSGELFF.

The chain uses TRBV14 and TRBJ1-2; D is undetermined. V lost 1 base to trimming and J lost 8 bases, with 14 bases between them. This CDR3 has 14 amino acids. Germline V gene sequence: CDR1 SGHDN, CDR2 FVKESK. As DNA, the CDR3 is TGTGCCAGCAGCCAAGTTTCTGCGACGGCGGGCTACACCTTC. Amino acid sequence: CASSQVSATAGYTF.

The rearrangement links TRBV7-3 to TRBJ1-4; D unresolved. There are 17 residues in the CDR3. The germline V and J ends were trimmed by 1 base and 7 bases, with 19 bases remaining between them. The V gene's germline CDR1 is SGHTA and CDR2 FQGTGA. CDR3 sequence reads: CASSLSPIRGDFEKLFF. CDR3 nucleotides: TGTGCCAGCAGCTTAAGCCCCATACGGGGTGATTTTGAAAAACTGTTTTTT.

The rearrangement uses TRBV18 and TRBJ1-2; TRBD1 matches 8 bases. The CDR3 totals 15 residues. Germline CDR1 reads KGHSH; CDR2 reads LQKENI. The ends lost 2 bases at V and 4 bases at J; junction bases unmatched: 6. The CDR3, as DNA: TGTGCCAGCTCACCAGGACAGGGAAAATCCTATGGCTACACCTTC. It specifies CASSPGQGKSYGYTF. Based on the CDR3 plus reference TRBV18 and TRBJ1-2, the full variable domain is NAGVMQNPRHLVRRRGQEARLRCSPMKGHSHVYWYRQLPEEGLKFMVYLQKENIIDESGMPKERFSAEFPKEGPSILRIQQVVRGDSAAYFCASSPGQGKSYGYTFGSGTRLTVV.

V and J are TRBV5-5 and TRBJ2-5; 7 bases are shared with TRBD2. This CDR3 is 16 amino acids long. The germline V gene has CDR1 SGHKS and CDR2 YYEKEE (reference sequence). V was pared by 0 bases and J by 6 bases, with 11 bases of the junction left unmatched. The CDR3 coding sequence is TGTGCCAGCAGCTTGGTTCTTGTGGGAGGGCTTAAGACCCAGTACTTC. Its protein is CASSLVLVGGLKTQYF.

The V gene is TRBV27, the J gene TRBJ2-5; TRBD1 is a possible D gene (7 bases). From germline, CDR1 is MNHEY and CDR2 SMNVEV (reference sequence). CDR3 length equals 13 residues. V gave up 6 bases and J gave up 5 bases, with 13 bases separating them. The CDR3 loop reads CASSTGAGETQYF. The CDR3 bases are TGTGCCAGCAGCACAGGGGCGGGGGAGACCCAGTACTTC.

The chain employs TRBV7-9 and TRBJ1-5; D is possibly TRBD1 (6 bases). Germline V gene lookup returns CDR1 SEHNR and CDR2 FQNEAQ (reference sequence). This CDR3 is built from 14 residues. The V end lost 3 bases, the J end lost 13 bases, and 19 bases lay between the germline ends. CDR3 sequence (DNA): TGTGCCAGCAGCTTGATGGGCCCCGACAGGACTCAGCATTTT. Residues: CASSLMGPDRTQHF.

The chain uses TRBV6-5 and TRBJ1-3, with D unresolved. Germline loops: CDR1 MNHEY, CDR2 SVGAGI. V was shortened by 7 bases and J by 3 bases, with 16 bases between the two germline ends. This CDR3 comprises 15 residues. The CDR3 protein is CASTRGGINGNTIYF. The CDR3 nucleotides are TGTGCCAGCACCAGAGGAGGGATAAATGGAAACACCATATATTTT.

The rearrangement uses TRBV28 and TRBJ1-5; D not certain. Germline CDR1 reads MDHEN; CDR2 reads SYDVKM. Trimming removed 3 bases at V and 0 bases at J, with 9 bases between. This CDR3 is 15 amino acids long. The CDR3 DNA follows: TGTGCCAGCAGTTTTTTGGGGAATAGCAATCAGCCCCAGCATTTT. Encoded protein: CASSFLGNSNQPQHF.

The chain carries TRBV10-3 and TRBJ2-1; 7 positions match TRBD2. The J segment lost 2 bases and the V segment lost 8 bases, leaving 6 bases of the junction unmatched. The CDR3 runs 14 residues. Germline V gives CDR1 ENHRY, CDR2 SYGVKD. The CDR3 DNA follows: TGTGCCATCCGACCGGGACTAACCTACAATGAGCAGTTCTTC. Translated: CAIRPGLTYNEQFF.

The genes are TRBV5-1 and TRBJ1-1; D is possibly TRBD1 (6 bases). V lost 0 bases to trimming and J lost 6 bases, with 15 bases between them. The CDR3 contains 15 residues. Germline values: CDR1 SGHRS, CDR2 YFSETQ. CDR3 loop: CASSLEDSRRAEAFF. The CDR3 DNA reads as TGCGCCAGCAGCTTGGAGGACAGCCGTCGGGCTGAAGCTTTCTTT.

The chain carries TRBV27 and TRBJ2-3; maybe TRBD2 (5 bases). Germline assignment: CDR1 MNHEY and CDR2 SMNVEV (reference sequence). The CDR3 is 15 residues long. The ends were cut back, 4 bases at V and 5 bases at J, with 16 bases in the middle. The CDR3 reads CASSSNSLARDTQYF. The DNA of the CDR3 is TGTGCCAGCAGTTCGAACTCATTAGCGAGAGATACGCAGTATTTT.

A single count supports this clone. In DNA form, the CDR3 reads TGCGCCAGCAGCTTGGGAGCTAGCGGGGGGTCTGAGCAGTTCTTC. The encoded protein is CASSLGASGGSEQFF. This chain uses TRBV5-1 with TRBJ2-1; 11 nucleotides line up with TRBD2. CDR1 is SGHRS, CDR2 YFSETQ, per germline. V shed 0 bases and J 9 bases; nucleotides not matched to a gene: 5. The CDR3 runs to 15 residues.

The J gene is TRBJ2-7, the V gene TRBV4-1, with D perhaps TRBD1 or TRBD2 (5 bases each). The V end was cut by 3 bases, the J end by 2 bases, with 11 bases between. Germline lookup yields CDR1 MGHRA and CDR2 YSYEKL. The CDR3 covers 14 residues. In nucleotides, the CDR3 is TGCGCCAGCAGCCATCCGGGGCGCACCTACGAGCAGTACTTC. The encoded protein is CASSHPGRTYEQYF.

The chain uses TRBV29-1 and TRBJ2-1, with D possibly matching TRBD1 (7 bases). V shed 2 bases and J shed 6 bases, with 11 bases lying between them. Germline loops: CDR1 SQVTM, CDR2 ANQGSEA. This CDR3 is 13 amino acids long. CDR3: CSVEYRGGNEQFF. DNA of the CDR3: TGCAGCGTTGAATACAGGGGAGGCAATGAGCAGTTCTTC.